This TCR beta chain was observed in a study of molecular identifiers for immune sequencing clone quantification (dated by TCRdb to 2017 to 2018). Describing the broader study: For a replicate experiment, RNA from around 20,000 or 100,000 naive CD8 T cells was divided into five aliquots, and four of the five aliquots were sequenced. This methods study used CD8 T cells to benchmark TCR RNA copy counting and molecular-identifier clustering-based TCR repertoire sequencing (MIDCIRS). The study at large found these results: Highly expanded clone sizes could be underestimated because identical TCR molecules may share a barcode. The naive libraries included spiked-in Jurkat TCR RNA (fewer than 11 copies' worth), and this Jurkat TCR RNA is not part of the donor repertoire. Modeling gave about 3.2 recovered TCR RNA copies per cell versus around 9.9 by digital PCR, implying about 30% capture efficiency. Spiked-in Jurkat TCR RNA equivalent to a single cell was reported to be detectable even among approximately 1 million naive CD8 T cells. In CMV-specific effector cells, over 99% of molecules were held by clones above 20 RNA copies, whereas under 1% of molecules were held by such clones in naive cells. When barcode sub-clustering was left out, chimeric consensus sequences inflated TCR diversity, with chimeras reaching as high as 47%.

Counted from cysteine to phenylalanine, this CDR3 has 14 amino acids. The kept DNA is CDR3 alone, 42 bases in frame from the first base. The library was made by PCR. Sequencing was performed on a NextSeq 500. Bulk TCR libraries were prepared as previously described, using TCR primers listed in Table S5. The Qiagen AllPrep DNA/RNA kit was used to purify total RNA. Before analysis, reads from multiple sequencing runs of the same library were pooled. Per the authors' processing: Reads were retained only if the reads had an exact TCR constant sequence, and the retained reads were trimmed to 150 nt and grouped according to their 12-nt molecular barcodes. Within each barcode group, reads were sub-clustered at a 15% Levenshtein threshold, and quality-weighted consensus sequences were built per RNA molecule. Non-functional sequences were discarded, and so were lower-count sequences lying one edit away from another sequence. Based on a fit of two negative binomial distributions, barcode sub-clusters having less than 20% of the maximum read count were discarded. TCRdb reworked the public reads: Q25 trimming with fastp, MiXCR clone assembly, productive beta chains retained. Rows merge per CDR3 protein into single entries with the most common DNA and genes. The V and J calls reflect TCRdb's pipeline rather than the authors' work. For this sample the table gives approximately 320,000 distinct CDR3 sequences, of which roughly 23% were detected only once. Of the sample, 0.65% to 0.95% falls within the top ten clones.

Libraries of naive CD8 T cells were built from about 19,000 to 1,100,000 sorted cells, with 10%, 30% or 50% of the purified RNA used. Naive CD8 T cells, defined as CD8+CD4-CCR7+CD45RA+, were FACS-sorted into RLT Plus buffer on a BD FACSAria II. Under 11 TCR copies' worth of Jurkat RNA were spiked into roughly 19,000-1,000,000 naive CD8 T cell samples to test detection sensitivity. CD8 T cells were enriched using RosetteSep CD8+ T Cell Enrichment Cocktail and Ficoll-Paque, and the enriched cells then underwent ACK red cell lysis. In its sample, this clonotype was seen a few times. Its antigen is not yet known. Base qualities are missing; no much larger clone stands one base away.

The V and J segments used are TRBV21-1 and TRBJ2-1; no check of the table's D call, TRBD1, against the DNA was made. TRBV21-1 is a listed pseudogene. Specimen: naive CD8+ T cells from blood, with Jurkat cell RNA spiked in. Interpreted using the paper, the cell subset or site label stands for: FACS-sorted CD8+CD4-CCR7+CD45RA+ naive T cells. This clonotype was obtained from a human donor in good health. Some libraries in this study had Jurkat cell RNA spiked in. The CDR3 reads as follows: CARLPGTVVQEQFF. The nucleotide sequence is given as TGTGCCCGACTCCCCGGGACGGTGGTCCAAGAGCAGTTCTTC.